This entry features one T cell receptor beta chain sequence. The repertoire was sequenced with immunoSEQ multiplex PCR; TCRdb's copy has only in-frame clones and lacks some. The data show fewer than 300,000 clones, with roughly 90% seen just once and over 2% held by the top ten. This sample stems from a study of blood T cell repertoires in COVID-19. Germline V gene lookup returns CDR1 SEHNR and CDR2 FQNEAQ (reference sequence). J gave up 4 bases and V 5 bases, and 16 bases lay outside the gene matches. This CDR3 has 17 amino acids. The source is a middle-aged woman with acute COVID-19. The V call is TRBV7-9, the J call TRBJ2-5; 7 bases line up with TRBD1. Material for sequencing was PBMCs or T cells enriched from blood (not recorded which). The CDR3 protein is CASSPTRTGAPGETQYF. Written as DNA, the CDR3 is TGTGCCAGCAGCCCGACGCGAACAGGGGCCCCAGGAGAGACCCAGTACTTC.